The clone carrying this T cell receptor (beta chain) was seen only a few times. One entry per CDR3 protein, called by TCRdb with MiXCR from the RACE reads. The repertoire holds under 450,000 distinct CDR3 sequences, about 6% seen once, with about 5.6% in the top ten. These data are taken from a study of human T cells and chemical hapten exposure. Regarding time point: patch test 2, 6 weeks after DPC sensitization. Treatment noted: therapeutic diphenylcyclopropenone sensitization with weekly scalp DPC. The length of the CDR3 is 12 residues. Germline CDR1 is MNHEY and CDR2 is SVGEGT. Trimming removed 4 bases from V and 8 bases from J, with 11 bases in between.

The sequencing used whole blood, collected in connection with sensitization to the hapten diphenylcyclopropenone (DPC). The sequence was obtained from a woman under 30 with alopecia areata. Some clones in this sample may be carry-over from other donors' samples. The gene calls are TRBV6-2 or TRBV6-3 and TRBJ1-2; D is ambiguous. In nucleotides, the CDR3 is TGTGCCAGCAGTTCAGGAGGAGAGGGCTACACCTTC. Protein: CASSSGGEGYTF.